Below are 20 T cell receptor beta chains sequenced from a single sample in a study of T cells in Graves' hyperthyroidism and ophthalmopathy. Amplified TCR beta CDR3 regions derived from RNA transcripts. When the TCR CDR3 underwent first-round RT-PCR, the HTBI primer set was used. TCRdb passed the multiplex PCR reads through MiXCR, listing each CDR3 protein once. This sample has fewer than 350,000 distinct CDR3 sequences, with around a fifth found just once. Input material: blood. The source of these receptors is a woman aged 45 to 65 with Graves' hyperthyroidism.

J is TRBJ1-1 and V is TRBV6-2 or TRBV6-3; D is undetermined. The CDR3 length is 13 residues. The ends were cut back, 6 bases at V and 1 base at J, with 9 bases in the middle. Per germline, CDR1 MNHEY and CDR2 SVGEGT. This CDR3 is CASSGDWNTEAFF. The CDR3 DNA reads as TGTGCCAGCAGCGGTGATTGGAACACTGAAGCTTTCTTT.

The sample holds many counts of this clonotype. The CDR3 loop reads CASSGPGQGASSPLHF. The CDR3 nucleotides are TGTGCCAGCAGTGGCCCGGGACAGGGGGCCAGTTCACCCCTCCACTTT. This chain links TRBV2 with TRBJ1-6, with 12 nucleotides matching TRBD1. The junction had 7 bases not matched to a gene; V was cut back by 4 bases and J by 9 bases. The germline CDR1 and CDR2 sequences are SNHLY and FYNNEI. This CDR3 has 16 residues. Combining the CDR3 with reference TRBV2 and TRBJ1-6 gives the whole variable domain EPEVTQTPSHQVTQMGQEVILRCVPISNHLYFYWYRQILGQKVEFLVSFYNNEISEKSEIFDDQFSVERPDGSNFTLKIRSTKLEDSAMYFCASSGPGQGASSPLHFGNGTRLTVT.

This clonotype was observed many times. CDR3 sequence reads: CSAVGGDTYNEQFF. Here the CDR3 DNA reads TGCAGTGCCGTAGGGGGGGACACCTACAATGAGCAGTTCTTC. V gene TRBV20-1 combines with J gene TRBJ2-1, with a possible D match to TRBD2 (7 bases). The CDR3 length is 14 residues. The V gene's germline CDR1 is DFQATT and CDR2 SNEGSKA (reference sequence). V gave up 6 bases and J gave up 2 bases, with 14 bases separating them.

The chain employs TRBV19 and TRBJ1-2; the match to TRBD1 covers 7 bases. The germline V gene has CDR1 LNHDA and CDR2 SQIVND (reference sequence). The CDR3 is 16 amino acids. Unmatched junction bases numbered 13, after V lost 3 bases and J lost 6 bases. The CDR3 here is CASSITLGQGGNGYTF. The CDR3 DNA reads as TGTGCCAGTAGTATTACCCTCGGCCAAGGGGGCAATGGCTACACCTTC. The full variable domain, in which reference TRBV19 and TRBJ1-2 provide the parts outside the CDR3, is DGGITQSPKYLFRKEGQNVTLSCEQNLNHDAMYWYRQDPGQGLRLIYYSQIVNDFQKGDIAEGYSVSREKKESFPLTVTSAQKNPTAFYLCASSITLGQGGNGYTFGSGTRLTVV.

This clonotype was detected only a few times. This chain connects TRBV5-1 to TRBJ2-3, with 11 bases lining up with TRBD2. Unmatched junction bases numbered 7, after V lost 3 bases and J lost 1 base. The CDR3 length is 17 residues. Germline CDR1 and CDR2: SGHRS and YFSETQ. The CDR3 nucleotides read TGCGCCAGCAGCTCCCTAGCGGGAGGTGGCGGCACAGATACGCAGTATTTT. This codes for CASSSLAGGGGTDTQYF.

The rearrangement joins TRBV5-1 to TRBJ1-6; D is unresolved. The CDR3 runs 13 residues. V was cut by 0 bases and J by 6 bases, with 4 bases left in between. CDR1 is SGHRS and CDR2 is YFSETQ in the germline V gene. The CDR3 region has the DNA TGCGCCAGCAGCTTGGATTTTAATTCACCCCTCCACTTT. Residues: CASSLDFNSPLHF.

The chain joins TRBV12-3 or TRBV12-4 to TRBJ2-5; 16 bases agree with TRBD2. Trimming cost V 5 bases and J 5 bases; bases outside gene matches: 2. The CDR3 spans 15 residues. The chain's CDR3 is CASSGTSGRGETQYF. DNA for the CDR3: TGTGCCAGCAGTGGGACTAGCGGGAGGGGTGAGACCCAGTACTTC.

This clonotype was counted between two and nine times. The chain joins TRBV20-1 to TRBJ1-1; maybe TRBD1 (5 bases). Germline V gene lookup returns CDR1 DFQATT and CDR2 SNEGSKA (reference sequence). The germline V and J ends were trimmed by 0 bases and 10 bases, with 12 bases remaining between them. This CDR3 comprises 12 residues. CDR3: CSARDHGGGAFF. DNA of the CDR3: TGCAGTGCTAGAGATCACGGGGGGGGAGCTTTCTTT.

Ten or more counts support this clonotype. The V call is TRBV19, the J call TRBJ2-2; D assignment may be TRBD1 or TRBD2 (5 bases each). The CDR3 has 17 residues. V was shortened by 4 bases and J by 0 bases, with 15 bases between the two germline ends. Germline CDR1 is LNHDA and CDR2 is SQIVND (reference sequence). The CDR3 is CASSSHAGGSNTGELFF. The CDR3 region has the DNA TGTGCCAGTAGTAGCCACGCTGGGGGTTCGAACACCGGGGAGCTGTTTTTT.

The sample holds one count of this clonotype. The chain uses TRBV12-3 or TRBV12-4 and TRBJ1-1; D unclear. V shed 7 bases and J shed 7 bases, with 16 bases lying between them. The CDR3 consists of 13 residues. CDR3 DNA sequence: TGTGCCAGCACCCCCTTCGACAAACTTGAAGCTTTCTTT. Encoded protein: CASTPFDKLEAFF.

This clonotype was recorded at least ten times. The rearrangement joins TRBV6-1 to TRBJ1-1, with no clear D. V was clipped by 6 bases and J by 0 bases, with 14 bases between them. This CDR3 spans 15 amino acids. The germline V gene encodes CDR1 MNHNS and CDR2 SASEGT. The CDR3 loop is CASRPLGFLNTEAFF. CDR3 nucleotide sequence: TGTGCCAGCAGGCCCTTAGGCTTTTTGAACACTGAAGCTTTCTTT.

The CDR3 sequence is CASSQEAQRSPLHF. CDR3 in DNA: TGTGCCAGCAGCCAAGAAGCGCAGCGTTCACCCCTCCACTTT. The V and J genes are TRBV14 and TRBJ1-6; no reliable D call. There are 14 residues in the CDR3. Germline values: CDR1 SGHDN, CDR2 FVKESK. V was clipped by 0 bases and J by 9 bases, with 9 bases between them.

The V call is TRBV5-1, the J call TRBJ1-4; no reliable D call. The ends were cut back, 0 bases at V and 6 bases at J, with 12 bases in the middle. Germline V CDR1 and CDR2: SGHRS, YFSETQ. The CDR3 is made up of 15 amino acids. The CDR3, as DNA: TGCGCCAGCAGCTTGGATGCGGGCCGTTATGAAAAACTGTTTTTT. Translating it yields CASSLDAGRYEKLFF.

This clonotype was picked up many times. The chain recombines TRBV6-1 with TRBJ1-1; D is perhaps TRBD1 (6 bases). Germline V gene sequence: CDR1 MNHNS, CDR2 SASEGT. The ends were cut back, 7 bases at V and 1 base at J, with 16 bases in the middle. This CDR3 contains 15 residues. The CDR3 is CASMSGAIPNTEAFF. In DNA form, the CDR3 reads TGTGCCAGCATGTCAGGGGCCATTCCGAACACTGAAGCTTTCTTT.

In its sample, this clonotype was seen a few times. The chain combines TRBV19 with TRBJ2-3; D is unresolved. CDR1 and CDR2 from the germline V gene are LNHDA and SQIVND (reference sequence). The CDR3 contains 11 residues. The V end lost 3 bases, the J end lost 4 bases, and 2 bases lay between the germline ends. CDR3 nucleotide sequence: TGTGCCAGTAGTATGGCAGATACGCAGTATTTT. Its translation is CASSMADTQYF.

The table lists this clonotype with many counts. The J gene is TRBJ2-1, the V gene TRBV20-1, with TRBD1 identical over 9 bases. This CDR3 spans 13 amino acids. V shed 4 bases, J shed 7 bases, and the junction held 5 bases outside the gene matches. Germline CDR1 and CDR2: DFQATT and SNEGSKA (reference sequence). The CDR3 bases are TGCAGTGCTACCGGGACAGGGTCAAATGAGCAGTTCTTC. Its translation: CSATGTGSNEQFF.

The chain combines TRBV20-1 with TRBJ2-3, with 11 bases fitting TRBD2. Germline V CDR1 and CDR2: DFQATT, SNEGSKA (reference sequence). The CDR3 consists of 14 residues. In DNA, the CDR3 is TGCACCATGAGACTAGCGGGAATTTCAGATACGCAGTATTTT. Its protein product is CTMRLAGISDTQYF.

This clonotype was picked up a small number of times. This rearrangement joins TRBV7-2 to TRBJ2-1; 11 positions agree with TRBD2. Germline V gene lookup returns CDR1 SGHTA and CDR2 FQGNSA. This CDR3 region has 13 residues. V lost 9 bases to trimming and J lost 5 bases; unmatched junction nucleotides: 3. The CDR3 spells CARGTSGNNEQFF. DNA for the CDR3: TGTGCCAGGGGGACTAGCGGAAACAATGAGCAGTTCTTC.

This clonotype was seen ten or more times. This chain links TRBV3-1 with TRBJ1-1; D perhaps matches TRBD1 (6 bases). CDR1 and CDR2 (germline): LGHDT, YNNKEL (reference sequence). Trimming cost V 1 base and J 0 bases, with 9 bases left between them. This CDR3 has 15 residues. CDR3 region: CASSQGQGMNTEAFF. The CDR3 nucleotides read TGTGCCAGCAGCCAAGGGCAGGGGATGAACACTGAAGCTTTCTTT. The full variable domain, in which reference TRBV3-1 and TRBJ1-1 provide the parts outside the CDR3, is DTAVSQTPKYLVTQMGNDKSIKCEQNLGHDTMYWYKQDSKKFLKIMFSYNNKELIINETVPNRFSPKSPDKAHLNLHINSLELGDSAVYFCASSQGQGMNTEAFFGQGTRLTVV.

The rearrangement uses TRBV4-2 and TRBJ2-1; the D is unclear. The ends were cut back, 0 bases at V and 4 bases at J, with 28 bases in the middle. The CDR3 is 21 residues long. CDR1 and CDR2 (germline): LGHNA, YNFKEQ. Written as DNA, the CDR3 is TGTGCCAGCAGCCAAGATTTTGGCGAGTCAAGATTTTTTGGGTTTTACAATGAGCAGTTCTTC. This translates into CASSQDFGESRFFGFYNEQFF.